This record concerns one TCR beta chain sequence. This record comes from a study of cytomegalovirus exposure and HLA in healthy donors. V shed 4 bases, J shed 0 bases, and the junction held 3 bases outside the gene matches. The V gene's germline CDR1 is MNHEY and CDR2 SMNVEV (reference sequence). The CDR3 is 15 residues long. Amplification used 60 Vbeta primers and 13 Jbeta primers. Data came from immunoSEQ multiplex PCR; TCRdb stores just in-frame clones and leaves some out. The sample gives under 150,000 clones, roughly four fifths of which show up once; roughly 12% is in the top ten. The rearrangement uses TRBV27 and TRBJ2-1; 7 bases are a match to TRBD1. This TCR came from a male donor in good health and CMV-seropositive. Sequenced input: PBMCs. CDR3 in DNA: TGTGCCAGCAGTTGGGACAGAGGCTCCTACAATGAGCAGTTCTTC. Its protein is CASSWDRGSYNEQFF.